This TCR beta chain was found in a study of cytomegalovirus exposure and HLA in healthy donors. Only a few counts were recorded for this clone. Germline-derived CDR1 and CDR2 are SGHNT and YYREEE (reference sequence). The V gene end was trimmed by 4 bases and the J gene end by 2 bases; junction bases not matched to a gene: 2. The CDR3 is 14 amino acids. The PCR ran on 60 Vbeta and 13 Jbeta primers. Data came from immunoSEQ multiplex PCR; TCRdb stores just in-frame clones and leaves some out. The sample includes approximately 150,000 clones, approximately 72% seen only once; the top ten take roughly 1.4%.

The chain has TRBV5-4 and TRBJ1-2, with 10 bases identical to TRBD1. The sequenced sample consisted of PBMCs. This TCR was sampled from a man aged 45-60 years in good health and CMV-seronegative. Here the CDR3 reads CASSAGQGNYGYTF. CDR3 coding DNA: TGTGCCAGCAGCGCGGGACAGGGGAACTATGGCTACACCTTC.